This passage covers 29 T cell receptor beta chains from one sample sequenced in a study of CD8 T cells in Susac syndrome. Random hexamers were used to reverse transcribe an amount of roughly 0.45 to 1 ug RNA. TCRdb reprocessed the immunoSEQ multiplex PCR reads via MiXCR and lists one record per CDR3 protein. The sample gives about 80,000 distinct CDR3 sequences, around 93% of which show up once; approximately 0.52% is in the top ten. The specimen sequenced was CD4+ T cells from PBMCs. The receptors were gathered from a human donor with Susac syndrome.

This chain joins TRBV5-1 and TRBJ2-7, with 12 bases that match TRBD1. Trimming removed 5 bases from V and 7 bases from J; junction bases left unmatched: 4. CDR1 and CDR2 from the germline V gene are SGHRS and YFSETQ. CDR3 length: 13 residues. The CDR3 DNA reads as TGCGCCAGCAGAGGGACAGGGGGCCTAGAGCAGTACTTC. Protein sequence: CASRGTGGLEQYF.

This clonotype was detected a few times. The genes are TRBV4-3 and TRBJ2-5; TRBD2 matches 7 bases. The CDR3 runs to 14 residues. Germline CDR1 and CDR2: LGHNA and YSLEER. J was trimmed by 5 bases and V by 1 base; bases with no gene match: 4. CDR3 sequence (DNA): TGCGCCAGCAGCCAAGGGGGGGGAGGTGAGACCCAGTACTTC. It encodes CASSQGGGGETQYF.

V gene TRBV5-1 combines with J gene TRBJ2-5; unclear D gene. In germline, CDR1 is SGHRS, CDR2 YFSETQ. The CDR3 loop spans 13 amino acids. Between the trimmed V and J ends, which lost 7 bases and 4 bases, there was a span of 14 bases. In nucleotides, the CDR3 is TGCGCCAGCGACACTGGCGGACGAGAGACCCAGTACTTC. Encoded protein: CASDTGGRETQYF.

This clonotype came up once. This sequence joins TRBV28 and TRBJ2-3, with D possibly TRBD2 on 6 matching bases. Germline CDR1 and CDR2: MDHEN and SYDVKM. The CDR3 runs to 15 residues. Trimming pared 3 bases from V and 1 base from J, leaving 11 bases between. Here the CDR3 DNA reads TGTGCCAGCAGTTTGAGTAGCGGAGGCACAGATACGCAGTATTTT. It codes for CASSLSSGGTDTQYF.

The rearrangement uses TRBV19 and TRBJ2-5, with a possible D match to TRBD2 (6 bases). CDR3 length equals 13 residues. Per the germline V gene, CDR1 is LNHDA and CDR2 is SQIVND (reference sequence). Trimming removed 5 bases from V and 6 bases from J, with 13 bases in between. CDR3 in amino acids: CASSGSAGKTQYF. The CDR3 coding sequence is TGTGCCAGTAGTGGAAGCGCGGGGAAGACCCAGTACTTC.

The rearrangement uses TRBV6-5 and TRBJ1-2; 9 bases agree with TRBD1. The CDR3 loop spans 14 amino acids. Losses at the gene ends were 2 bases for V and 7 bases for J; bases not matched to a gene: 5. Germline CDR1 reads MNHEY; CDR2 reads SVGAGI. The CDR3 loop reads CASSYRTGVSGYTF. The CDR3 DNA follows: TGTGCCAGCAGTTACAGGACAGGGGTTAGTGGCTACACCTTC.

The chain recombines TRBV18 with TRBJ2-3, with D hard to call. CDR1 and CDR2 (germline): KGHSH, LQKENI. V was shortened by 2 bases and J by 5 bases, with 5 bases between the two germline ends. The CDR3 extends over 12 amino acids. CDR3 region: CASSPGVDTQYF. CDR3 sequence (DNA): TGTGCCAGCTCACCAGGGGTAGATACGCAGTATTTT. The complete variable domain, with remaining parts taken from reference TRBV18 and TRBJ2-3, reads NAGVMQNPRHLVRRRGQEARLRCSPMKGHSHVYWYRQLPEEGLKFMVYLQKENIIDESGMPKERFSAEFPKEGPSILRIQQVVRGDSAAYFCASSPGVDTQYFGPGTRLTVL.

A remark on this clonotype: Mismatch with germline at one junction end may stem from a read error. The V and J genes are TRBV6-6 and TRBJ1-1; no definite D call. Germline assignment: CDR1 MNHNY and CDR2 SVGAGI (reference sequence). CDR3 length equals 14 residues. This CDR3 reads CASSTALIDTEVFF. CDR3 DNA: TGTGCCAGCTCTACGGCCCTTATAGACACTGAAGTTTTCTTT.

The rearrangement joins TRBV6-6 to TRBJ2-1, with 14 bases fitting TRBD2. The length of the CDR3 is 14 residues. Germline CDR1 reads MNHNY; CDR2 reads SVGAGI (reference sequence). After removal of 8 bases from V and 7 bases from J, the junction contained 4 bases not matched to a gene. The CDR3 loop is CASSGTSGSNEQFF. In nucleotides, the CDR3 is TGTGCCAGCTCAGGGACTAGCGGGAGTAATGAGCAGTTCTTC.

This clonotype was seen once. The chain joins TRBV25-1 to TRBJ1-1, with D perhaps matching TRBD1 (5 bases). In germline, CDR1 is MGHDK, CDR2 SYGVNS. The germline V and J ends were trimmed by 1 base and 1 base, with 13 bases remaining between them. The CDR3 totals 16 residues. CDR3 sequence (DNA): TGTGCCAGCAGTGAATCCAGCCCGGGACCGAACACTGAAGCTTTCTTT. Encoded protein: CASSESSPGPNTEAFF.

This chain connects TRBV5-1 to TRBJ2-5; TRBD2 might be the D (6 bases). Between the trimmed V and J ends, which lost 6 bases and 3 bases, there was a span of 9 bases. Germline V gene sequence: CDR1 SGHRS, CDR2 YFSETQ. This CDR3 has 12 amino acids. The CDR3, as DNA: TGCGCCAGCACTTCGGGGGAAGAGACCCAGTACTTC. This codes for CASTSGEETQYF.

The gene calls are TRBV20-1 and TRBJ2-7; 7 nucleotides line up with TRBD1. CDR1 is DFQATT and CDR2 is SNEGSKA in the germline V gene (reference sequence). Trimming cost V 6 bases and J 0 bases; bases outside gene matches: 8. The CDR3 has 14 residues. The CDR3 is CSATGQVHSYEQYF. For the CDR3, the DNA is TGCAGTGCAACAGGACAGGTGCACTCCTACGAGCAGTACTTC.

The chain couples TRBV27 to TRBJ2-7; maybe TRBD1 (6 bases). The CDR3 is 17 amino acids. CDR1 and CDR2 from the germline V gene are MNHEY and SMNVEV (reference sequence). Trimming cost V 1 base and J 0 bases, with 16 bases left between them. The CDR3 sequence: CASSLYSPVGGSYEQYF. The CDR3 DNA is TGTGCCAGCAGTTTATACTCCCCAGTAGGGGGCTCCTACGAGCAGTACTTC.

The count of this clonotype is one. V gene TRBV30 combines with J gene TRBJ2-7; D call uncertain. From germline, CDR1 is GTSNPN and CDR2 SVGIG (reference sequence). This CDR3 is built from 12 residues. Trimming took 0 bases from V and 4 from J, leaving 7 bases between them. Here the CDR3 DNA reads TGTGCCTGGAGTGTTGGCCGATACGAGCAGTACTTC. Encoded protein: CAWSVGRYEQYF.

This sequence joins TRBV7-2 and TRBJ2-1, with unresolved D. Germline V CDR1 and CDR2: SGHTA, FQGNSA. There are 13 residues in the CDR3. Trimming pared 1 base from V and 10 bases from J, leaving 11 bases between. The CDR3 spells CASSLGGPKEQFF. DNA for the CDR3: TGTGCCAGCAGCTTAGGAGGCCCCAAGGAGCAGTTCTTC.

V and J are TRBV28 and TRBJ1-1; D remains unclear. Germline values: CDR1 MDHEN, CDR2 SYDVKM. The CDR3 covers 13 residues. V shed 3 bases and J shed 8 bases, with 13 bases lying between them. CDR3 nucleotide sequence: TGTGCCAGCAGTTTTGGAGCCATCCCCGAAGCTTTCTTT. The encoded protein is CASSFGAIPEAFF.

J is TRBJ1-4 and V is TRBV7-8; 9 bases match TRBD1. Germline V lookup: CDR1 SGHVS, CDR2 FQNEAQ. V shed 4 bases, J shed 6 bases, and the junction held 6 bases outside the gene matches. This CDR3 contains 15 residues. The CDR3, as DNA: TGTGCCAGCAGCTACGACAGGGGGTTAGATGAAAAACTGTTTTTT. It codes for CASSYDRGLDEKLFF. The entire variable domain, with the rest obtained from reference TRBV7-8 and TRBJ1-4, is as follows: GAGVSQSPRYKVAKRGQDVALRCDPISGHVSLFWYQQALGQGPEFLTYFQNEAQLDKSGLPSDRFFAERPEGSVSTLKIQRTQQEDSAVYLCASSYDRGLDEKLFFGSGTQLSVL.

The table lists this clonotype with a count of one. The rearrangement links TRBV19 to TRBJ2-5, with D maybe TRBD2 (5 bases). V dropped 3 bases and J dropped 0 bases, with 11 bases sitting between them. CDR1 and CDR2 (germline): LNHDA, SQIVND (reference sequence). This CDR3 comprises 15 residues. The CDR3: CASSMGVVDQETQYF. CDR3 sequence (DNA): TGTGCCAGTAGTATGGGAGTTGTGGACCAAGAGACCCAGTACTTC.

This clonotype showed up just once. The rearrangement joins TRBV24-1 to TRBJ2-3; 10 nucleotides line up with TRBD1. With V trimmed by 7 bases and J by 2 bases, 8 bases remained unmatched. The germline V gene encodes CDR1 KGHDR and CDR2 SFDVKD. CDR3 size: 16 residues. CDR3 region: CATRSSGTGVTDTQYF. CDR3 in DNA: TGTGCCACCAGGAGCTCCGGGACAGGGGTCACAGATACGCAGTATTTT.

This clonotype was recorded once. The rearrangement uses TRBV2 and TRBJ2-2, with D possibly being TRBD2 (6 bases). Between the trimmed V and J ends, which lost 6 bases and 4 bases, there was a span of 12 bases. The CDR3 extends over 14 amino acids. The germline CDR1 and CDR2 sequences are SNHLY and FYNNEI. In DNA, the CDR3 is TGTGCCAGCAGGGGGGACTCCAGCACCGGGGAGCTGTTTTTT. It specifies CASRGDSSTGELFF.

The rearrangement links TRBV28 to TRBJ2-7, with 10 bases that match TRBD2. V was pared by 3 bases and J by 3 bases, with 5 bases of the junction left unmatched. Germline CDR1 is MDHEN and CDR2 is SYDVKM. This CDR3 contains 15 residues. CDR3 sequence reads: CASSFSLAGLYEQYF. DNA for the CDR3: TGTGCCAGCAGTTTTTCACTAGCGGGACTCTACGAGCAGTACTTC.

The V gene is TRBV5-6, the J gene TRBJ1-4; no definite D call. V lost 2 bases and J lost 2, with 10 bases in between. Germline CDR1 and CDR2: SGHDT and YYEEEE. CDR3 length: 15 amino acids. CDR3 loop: CASSLRGNTNEKLFF. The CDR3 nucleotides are TGTGCCAGCAGCTTACGGGGTAATACTAATGAAAAACTGTTTTTT.

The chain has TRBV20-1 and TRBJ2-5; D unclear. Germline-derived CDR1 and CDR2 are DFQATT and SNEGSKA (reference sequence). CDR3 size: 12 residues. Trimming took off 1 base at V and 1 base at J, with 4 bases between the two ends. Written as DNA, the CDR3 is TGCAGTGCTAGAGGCAGCCAAGAGACCCAGTACTTC. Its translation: CSARGSQETQYF.

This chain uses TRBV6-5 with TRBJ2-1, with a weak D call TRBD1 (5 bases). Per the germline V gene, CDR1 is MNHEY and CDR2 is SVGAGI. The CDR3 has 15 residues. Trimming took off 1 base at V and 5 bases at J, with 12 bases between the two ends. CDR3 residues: CASSYWQGTNNEQFF. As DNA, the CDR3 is TGTGCCAGCAGTTACTGGCAGGGAACGAACAATGAGCAGTTCTTC.

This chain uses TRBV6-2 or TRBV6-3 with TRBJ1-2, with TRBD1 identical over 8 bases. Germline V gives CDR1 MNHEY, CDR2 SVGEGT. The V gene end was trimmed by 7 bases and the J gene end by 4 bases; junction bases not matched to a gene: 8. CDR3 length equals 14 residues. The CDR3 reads CASNNGDRLYGYTF. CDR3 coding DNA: TGTGCCAGCAACAACGGGGACAGGCTCTATGGCTACACCTTC.

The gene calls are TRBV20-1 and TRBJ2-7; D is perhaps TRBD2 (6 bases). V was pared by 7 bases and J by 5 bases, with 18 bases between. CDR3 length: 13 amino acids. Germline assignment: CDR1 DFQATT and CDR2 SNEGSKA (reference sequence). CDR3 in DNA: TGCAGTGGTCGAATGGGGTCGGGGGACGAGCAGTACTTC. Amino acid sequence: CSGRMGSGDEQYF.

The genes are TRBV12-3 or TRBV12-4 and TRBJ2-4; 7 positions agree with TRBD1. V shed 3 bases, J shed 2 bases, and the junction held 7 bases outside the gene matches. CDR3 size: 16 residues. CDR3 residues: CASSLEGGAPKNIQYF. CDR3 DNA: TGTGCCAGCAGTTTGGAAGGGGGCGCGCCCAAAAACATTCAGTACTTC.

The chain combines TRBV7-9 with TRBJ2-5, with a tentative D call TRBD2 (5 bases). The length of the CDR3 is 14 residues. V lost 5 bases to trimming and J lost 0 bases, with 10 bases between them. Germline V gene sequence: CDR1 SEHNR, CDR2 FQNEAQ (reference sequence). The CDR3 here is CASSASQYQETQYF. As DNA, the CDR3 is TGTGCCAGCAGCGCTAGCCAGTACCAAGAGACCCAGTACTTC.

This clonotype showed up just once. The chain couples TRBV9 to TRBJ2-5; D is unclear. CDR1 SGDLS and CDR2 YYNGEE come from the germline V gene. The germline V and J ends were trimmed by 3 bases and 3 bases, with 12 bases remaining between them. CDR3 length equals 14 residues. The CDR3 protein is CASSANAGKETQYF. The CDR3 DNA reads TGTGCCAGCAGCGCCAACGCCGGAAAAGAGACCCAGTACTTC. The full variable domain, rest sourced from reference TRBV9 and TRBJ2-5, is DSGVTQTPKHLITATGQRVTLRCSPRSGDLSVYWYQQSLDQGLQFLIQYYNGEERAKGNILERFSAQQFPDLHSELNLSSLELGDSALYFCASSANAGKETQYFGPGTRLLVL.